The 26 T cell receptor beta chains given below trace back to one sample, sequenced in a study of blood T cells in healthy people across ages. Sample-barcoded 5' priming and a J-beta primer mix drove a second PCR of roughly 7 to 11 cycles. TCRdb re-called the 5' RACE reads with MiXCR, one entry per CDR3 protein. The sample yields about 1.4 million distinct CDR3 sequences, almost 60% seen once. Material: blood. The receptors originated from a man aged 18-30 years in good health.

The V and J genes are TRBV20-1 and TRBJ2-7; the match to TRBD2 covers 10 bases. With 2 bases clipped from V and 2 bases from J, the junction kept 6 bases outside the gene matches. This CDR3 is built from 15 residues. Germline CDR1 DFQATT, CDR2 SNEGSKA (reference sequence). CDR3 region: CSARKTSGPTYEQYF. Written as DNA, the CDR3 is TGCAGTGCTAGAAAGACTAGCGGGCCCACCTACGAGCAGTACTTC.

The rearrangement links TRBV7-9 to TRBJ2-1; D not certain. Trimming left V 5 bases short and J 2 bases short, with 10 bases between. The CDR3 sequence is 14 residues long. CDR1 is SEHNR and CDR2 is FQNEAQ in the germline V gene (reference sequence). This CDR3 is CASSTDTAYNEQFF. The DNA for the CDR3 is TGTGCCAGCAGCACCGACACGGCCTACAATGAGCAGTTCTTC.

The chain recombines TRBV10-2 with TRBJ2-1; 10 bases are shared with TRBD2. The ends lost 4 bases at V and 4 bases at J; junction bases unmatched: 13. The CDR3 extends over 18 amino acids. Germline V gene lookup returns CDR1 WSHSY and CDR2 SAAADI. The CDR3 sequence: CASSVPPGTSGIYNEQFF. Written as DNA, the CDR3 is TGCGCCAGCAGTGTCCCCCCCGGAACTAGCGGGATTTACAATGAGCAGTTCTTC.

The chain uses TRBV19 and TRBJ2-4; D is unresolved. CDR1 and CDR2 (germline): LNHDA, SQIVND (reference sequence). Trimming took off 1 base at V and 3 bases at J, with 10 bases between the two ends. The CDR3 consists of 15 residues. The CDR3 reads CASSIVETNKNIQYF. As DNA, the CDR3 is TGTGCCAGTAGTATAGTTGAGACAAACAAAAACATTCAGTACTTC.

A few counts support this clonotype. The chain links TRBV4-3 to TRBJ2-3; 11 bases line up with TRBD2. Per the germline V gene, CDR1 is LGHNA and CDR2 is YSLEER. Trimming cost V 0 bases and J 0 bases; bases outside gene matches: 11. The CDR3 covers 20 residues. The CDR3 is CASSQDRGTSGYTSTDTQYF. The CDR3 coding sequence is TGCGCCAGCAGCCAAGATCGGGGGACTAGCGGATATACTAGCACAGATACGCAGTATTTT.

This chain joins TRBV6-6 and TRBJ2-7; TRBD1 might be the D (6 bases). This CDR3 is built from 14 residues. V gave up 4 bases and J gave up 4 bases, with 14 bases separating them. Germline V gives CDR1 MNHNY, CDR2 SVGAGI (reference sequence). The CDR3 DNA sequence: TGTGCCAGCAGTTCCAAGACAGGTAGATACGAGCAGTACTTC. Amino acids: CASSSKTGRYEQYF.

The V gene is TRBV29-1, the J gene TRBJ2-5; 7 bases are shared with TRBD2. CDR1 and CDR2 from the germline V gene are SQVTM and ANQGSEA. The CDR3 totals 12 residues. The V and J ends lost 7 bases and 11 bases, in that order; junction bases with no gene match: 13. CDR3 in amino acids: CSDMTSYNEQYF. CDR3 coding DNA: TGCAGCGATATGACTAGCTACAATGAGCAGTACTTC.

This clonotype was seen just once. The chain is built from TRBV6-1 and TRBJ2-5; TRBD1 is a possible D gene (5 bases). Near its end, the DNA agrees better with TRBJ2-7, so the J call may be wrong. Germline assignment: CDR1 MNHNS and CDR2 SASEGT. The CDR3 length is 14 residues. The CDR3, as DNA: TGTGCCAGCAGTCTCATGACAGATTCGTACGAGCAGTACTTC. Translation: CASSLMTDSYEQYF.

The CDR3, as DNA: TGTGCCAGCAGTTATGGTCCTAATGAAAAACTGTTTTTT. Translating gives CASSYGPNEKLFF. This chain links TRBV6-6 with TRBJ1-4, with D unresolved. The germline V gene has CDR1 MNHNY and CDR2 SVGAGI (reference sequence). The germline V and J ends were trimmed by 3 bases and 3 bases, with 5 bases remaining between them. The CDR3 is 13 amino acids.

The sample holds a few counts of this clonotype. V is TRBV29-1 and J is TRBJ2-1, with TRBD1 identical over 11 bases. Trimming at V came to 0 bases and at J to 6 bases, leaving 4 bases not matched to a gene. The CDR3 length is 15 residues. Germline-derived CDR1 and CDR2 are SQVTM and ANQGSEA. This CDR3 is CSVEEGQGEANEQFF. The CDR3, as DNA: TGCAGCGTTGAAGAGGGACAGGGGGAAGCCAATGAGCAGTTCTTC.

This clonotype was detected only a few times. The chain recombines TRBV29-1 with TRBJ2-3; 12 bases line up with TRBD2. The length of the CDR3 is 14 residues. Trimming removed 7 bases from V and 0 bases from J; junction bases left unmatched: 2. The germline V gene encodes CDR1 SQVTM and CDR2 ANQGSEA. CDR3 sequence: CSAGTSGSTDTQYF. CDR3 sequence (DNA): TGCAGCGCTGGGACTAGCGGGAGCACAGATACGCAGTATTTT.

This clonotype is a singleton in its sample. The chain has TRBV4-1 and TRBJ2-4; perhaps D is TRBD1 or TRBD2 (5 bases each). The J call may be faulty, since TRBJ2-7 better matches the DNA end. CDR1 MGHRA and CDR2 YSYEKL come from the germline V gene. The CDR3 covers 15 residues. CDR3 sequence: CASSRGREAFAEQYF. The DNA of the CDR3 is TGCGCCAGCAGCCGGGGACGAGAAGCCTTCGCCGAGCAGTACTTC.

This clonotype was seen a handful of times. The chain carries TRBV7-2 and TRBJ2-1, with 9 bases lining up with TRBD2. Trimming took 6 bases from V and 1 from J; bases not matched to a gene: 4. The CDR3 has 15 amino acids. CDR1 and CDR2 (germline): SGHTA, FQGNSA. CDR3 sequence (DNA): TGTGCCAGCAGTTGGACTAGCGCATCCTACAATGAGCAGTTCTTC. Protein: CASSWTSASYNEQFF.

CDR3 sequence reads: CASSREASGPYSYNEQYF. CDR3 DNA sequence: TGCGCCAGCAGCCGCGAGGCTAGCGGGCCGTACTCCTACAATGAGCAGTACTTC. The chain recombines TRBV4-1 with TRBJ2-1, with 8 bases that match TRBD2. Judging by the DNA end, TRBJ2-7 fits better; the J call may be wrong. This CDR3 has 18 amino acids. Germline V gives CDR1 MGHRA, CDR2 YSYEKL.

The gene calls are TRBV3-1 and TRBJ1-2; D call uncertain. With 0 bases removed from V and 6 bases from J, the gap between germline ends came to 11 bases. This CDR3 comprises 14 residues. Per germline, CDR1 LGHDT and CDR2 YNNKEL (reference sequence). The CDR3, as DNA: TGTGCCAGCAGCCAAGATAACAGAGTCGATGGCTACACCTTC. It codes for CASSQDNRVDGYTF.

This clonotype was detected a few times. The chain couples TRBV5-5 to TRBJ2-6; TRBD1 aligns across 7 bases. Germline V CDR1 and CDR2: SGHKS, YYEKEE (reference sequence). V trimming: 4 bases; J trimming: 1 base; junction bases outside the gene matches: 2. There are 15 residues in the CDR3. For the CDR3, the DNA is TGTGCCAGCAGCCAGGGACAGTCTGGGGCCAACGTCCTGACTTTC. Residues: CASSQGQSGANVLTF. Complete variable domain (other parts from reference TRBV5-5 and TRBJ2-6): DAGVTQSPTHLIKTRGQQVTLRCSPISGHKSVSWYQQVLGQGPQFIFQYYEKEERGRGNFPDRFSARQFPNYSSELNVNALLLGDSALYLCASSQGQSGANVLTFGAGSRLTVL.

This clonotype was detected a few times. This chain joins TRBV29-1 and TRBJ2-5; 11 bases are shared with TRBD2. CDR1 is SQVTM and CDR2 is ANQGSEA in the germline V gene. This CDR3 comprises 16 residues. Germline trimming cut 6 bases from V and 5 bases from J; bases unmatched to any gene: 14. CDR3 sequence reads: CSVIIPTSGKWETQYF. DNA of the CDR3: TGCAGCGTGATCATCCCGACTAGCGGGAAATGGGAGACCCAGTACTTC.

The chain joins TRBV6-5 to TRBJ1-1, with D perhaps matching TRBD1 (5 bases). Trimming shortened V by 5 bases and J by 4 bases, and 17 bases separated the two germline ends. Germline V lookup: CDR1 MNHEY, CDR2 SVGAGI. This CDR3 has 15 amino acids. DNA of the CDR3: TGTGCCAGCAGTAAATCCTCAGGGACGGGCACTGAAGCTTTCTTT. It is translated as CASSKSSGTGTEAFF.

The CDR3 here is CASSTFSSYEQYF. The CDR3 DNA reads TGTGCCAGCAGCACCTTTAGCTCCTACGAGCAGTACTTC. The chain links TRBV7-9 to TRBJ2-5; D call uncertain. The DNA end is more similar to TRBJ2-7, so the J call may be wrong. The CDR3 loop spans 13 amino acids. Germline assignment: CDR1 SEHNR and CDR2 FQNEAQ (reference sequence).

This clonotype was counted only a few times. DNA of the CDR3: TGTGCCAGCAGCGGTGACAGGGGGGGGACCCAGTACTTC. Residues: CASSGDRGGTQYF. The chain couples TRBV5-5 to TRBJ2-5, with 9 bases identical to TRBD1. The CDR3 is 13 amino acids. Losses at the gene ends were 4 bases for V and 7 bases for J; bases not matched to a gene: 5. Germline loops: CDR1 SGHKS, CDR2 YYEKEE (reference sequence).

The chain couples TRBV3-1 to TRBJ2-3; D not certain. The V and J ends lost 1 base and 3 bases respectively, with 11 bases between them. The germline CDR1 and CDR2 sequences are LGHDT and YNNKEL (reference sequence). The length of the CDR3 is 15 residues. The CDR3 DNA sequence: TGTGCCAGCAGCCAAGGCCAAGTAGGAACAGATACGCAGTATTTT. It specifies CASSQGQVGTDTQYF.

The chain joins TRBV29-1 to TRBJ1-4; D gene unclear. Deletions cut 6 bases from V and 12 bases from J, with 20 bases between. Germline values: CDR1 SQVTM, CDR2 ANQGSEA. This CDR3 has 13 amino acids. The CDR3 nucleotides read TGCAGCGTCCTATTTGCCCTCGGAAAGCAACTGTTTTTT. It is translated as CSVLFALGKQLFF.

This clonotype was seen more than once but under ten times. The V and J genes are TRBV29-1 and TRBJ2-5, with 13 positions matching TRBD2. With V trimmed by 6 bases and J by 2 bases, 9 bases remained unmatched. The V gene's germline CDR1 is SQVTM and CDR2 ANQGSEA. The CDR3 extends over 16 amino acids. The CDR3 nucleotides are TGCAGCGTGGCTGGGACTAGCGGGACTTCACAAGAGACCCAGTACTTC. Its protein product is CSVAGTSGTSQETQYF. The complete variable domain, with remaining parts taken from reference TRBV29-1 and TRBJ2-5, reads SAVISQKPSRDICQRGTSLTIQCQVDSQVTMMFWYRQQPGQSLTLIATANQGSEATYESGFVIDKFPISRPNLTFSTLTVSNMSPEDSSIYLCSVAGTSGTSQETQYFGPGTRLLVL.

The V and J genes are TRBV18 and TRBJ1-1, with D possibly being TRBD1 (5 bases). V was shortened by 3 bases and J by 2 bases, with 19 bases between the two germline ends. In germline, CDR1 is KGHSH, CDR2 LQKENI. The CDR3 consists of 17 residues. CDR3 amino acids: CASSPTGAHSTNTEAFF. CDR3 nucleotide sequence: TGTGCCAGCTCACCTACCGGGGCGCACAGCACTAACACTGAAGCTTTCTTT.

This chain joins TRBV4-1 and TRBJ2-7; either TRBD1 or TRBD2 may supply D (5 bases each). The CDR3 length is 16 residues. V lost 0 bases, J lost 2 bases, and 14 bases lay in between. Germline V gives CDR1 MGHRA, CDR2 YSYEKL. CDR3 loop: CASSQDLTSGPYEQYF. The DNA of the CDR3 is TGCGCCAGCAGCCAAGACCTTACCTCGGGGCCCTACGAGCAGTACTTC.

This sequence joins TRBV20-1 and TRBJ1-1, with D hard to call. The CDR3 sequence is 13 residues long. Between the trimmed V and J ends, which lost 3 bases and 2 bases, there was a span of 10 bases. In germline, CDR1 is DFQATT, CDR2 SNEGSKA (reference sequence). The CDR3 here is CSASLSPNTEAFF. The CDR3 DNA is TGCAGTGCTAGTCTGTCACCCAACACTGAAGCTTTCTTT.